The source of this TCR beta chain is a study of human T cells and chemical hapten exposure. Study outcomes and limitations: PT1 expanded TCR numbers tracked positively with patch test score. Relative to control repertoires, expanded TCRs gave rise to significantly more large CDR3 similarity clusters. The number of TCRs over 1 in 1000 frequency stayed unchanged after DPC.

Germline lookup yields CDR1 SGHRS and CDR2 YFSETQ. V trimming: 4 bases; J trimming: 2 bases; junction bases outside the gene matches: 4. This CDR3 has 14 residues. This clonotype was seen many times. Its antigen is still unknown. The conserved phenylalanine or tryptophan is not found at the CDR3 terminus, so this likely reflects a read error. In the original processing: 90,000 to 100,000 TCRs per sample was the median, with a range of about 20,000 to 750,000. TCRdb independently ran MiXCR on the RACE reads; one entry per CDR3 protein. For this entry, the V and J calls and clone size follow TCRdb and not the study's own pipeline. The profile shows 87,000 or so distinct CDR3 sequences, 9.6% of them singletons. Time point indicated: pre-sensitization, week 0. Treatment defined: therapeutic diphenylcyclopropenone sensitization with weekly scalp DPC.

The V gene is TRBV5-1, the J gene TRBJ2-5; 8 bases fit TRBD2. Material: whole blood, obtained in connection with sensitization to the hapten diphenylcyclopropenone (DPC). The sequence was obtained from a woman aged 40 to 49 with alopecia areata. Some clones in this sample may be carry-over from other donors' samples. CDR3: CASSPPGGQETQYL. The CDR3 DNA sequence: TGCGCCAGCAGCCCTCCGGGAGGGCAAGAGACCCAGTACCTC.